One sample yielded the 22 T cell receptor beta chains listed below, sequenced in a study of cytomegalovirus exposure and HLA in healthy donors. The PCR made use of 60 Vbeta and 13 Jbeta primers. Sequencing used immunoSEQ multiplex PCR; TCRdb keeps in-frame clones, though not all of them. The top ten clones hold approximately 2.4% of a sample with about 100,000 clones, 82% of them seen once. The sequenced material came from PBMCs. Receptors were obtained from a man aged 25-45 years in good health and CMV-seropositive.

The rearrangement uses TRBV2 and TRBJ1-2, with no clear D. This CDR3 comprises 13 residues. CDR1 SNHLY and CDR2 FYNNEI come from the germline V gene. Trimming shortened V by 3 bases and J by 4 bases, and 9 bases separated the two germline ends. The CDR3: CASSDPPGYGYTF. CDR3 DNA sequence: TGTGCCAGCAGTGACCCGCCCGGCTATGGCTACACCTTC. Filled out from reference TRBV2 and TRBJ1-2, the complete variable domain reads EPEVTQTPSHQVTQMGQEVILRCVPISNHLYFYWYRQILGQKVEFLVSFYNNEISEKSEIFDDQFSVERPDGSNFTLKIRSTKLEDSAMYFCASSDPPGYGYTFGSGTRLTVV.

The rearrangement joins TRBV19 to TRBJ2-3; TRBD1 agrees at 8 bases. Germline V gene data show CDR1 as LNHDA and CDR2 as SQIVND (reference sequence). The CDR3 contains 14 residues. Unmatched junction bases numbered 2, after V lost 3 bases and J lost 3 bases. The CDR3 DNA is TGTGCCAGTAGTATCGGACAGGGAACAGATACGCAGTATTTT. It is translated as CASSIGQGTDTQYF.

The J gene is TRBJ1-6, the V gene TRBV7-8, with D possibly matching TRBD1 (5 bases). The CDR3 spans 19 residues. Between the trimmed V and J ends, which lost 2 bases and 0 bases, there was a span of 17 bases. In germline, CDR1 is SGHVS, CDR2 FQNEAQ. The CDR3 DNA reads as TGTGCCAGCAGCTTATCTAGACAGATTAGGCACTCCTATAATTCACCCCTCCACTTT. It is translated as CASSLSRQIRHSYNSPLHF.

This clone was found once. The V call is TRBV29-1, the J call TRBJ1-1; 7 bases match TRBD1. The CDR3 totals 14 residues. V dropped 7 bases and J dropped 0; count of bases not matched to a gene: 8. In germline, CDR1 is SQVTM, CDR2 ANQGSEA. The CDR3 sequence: CSAHRTGMNTEAFF. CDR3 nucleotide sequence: TGCAGCGCCCACCGGACAGGAATGAACACTGAAGCTTTCTTT.

In nucleotides, the CDR3 is TGCGCCAGCAGCCGACTTGCTTGGGGGGACACTGAAGCTTTCTTT. This codes for CASSRLAWGDTEAFF. The chain uses TRBV5-1 and TRBJ1-1; D possibly corresponds to TRBD1 (5 bases). CDR3 length: 15 amino acids. Germline values: CDR1 SGHRS, CDR2 YFSETQ. The V end was cut by 4 bases, the J end by 3 bases, with 16 bases between.

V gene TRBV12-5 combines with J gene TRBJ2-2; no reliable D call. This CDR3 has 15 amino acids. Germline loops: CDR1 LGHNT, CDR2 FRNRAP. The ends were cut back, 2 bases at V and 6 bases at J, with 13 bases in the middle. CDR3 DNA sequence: TGTGCTAGTGGTTTGCCACACGACAAGCCCGGGGAGCTGTTTTTT. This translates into CASGLPHDKPGELFF. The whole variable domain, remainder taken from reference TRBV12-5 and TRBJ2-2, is DARVTQTPRHKVTEMGQEVTMRCQPILGHNTVFWYRQTMMQGLELLAYFRNRAPLDDSGMPKDRFSAEMPDATLATLKIQPSEPRDSAVYFCASGLPHDKPGELFFGEGSRLTVL.

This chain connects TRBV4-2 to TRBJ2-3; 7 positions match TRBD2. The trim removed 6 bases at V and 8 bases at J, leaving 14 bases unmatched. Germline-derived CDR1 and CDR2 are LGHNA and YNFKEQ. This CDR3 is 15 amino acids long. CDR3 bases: TGTGCCAGCAGGGGTTATTGGGGGGGGGTTGGTACGCAGTATTTT. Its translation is CASRGYWGGVGTQYF.

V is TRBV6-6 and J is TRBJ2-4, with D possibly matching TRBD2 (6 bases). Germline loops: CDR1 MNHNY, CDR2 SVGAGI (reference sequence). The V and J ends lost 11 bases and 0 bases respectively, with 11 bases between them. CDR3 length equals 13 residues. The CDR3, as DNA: TGTGCCGTAAGGGACTTAGCCAAAAACATTCAGTACTTC. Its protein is CAVRDLAKNIQYF.

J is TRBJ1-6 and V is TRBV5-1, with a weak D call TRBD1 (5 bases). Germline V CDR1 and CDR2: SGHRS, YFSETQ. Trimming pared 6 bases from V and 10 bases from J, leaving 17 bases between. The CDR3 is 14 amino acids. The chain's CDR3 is CASTVDRSGSPLHF. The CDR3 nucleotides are TGCGCCAGCACCGTTGACAGATCCGGGTCACCCCTCCACTTT. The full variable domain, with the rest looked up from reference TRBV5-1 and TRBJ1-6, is KAGVTQTPRYLIKTRGQQVTLSCSPISGHRSVSWYQQTPGQGLQFLFEYFSETQRNKGNFPGRFSGRQFSNSRSEMNVSTLELGDSALYLCASTVDRSGSPLHFGNGTRLTVT.

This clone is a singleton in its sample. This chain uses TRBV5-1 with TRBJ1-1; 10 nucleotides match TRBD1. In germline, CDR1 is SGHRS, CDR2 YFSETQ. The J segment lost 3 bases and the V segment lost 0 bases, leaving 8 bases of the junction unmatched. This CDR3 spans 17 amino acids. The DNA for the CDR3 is TGCGCCAGCAGCTTGGGCGGGACAGGGGACAGGGACACTGAAGCTTTCTTT. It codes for CASSLGGTGDRDTEAFF.

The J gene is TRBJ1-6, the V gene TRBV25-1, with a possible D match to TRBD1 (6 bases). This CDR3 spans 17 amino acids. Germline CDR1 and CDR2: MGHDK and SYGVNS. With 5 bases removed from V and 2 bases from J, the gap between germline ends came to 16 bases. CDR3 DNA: TGTGCCAGCAGTACTATCGGGGGGCGCGCCTATAATTCACCCCTCCACTTT. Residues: CASSTIGGRAYNSPLHF.

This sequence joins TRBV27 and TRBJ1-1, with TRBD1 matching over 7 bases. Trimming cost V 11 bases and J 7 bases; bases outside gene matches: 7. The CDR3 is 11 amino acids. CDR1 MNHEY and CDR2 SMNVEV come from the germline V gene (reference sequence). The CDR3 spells CAGTYRGEAFF. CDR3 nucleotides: TGTGCCGGTACTTACAGGGGTGAAGCTTTCTTT.

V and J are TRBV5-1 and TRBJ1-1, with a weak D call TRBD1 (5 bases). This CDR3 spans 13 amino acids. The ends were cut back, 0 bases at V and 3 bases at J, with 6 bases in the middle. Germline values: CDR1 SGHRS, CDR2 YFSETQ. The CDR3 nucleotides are TGCGCCAGCAGCTTGGCAGGGTACACTGAAGCTTTCTTT. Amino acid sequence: CASSLAGYTEAFF.

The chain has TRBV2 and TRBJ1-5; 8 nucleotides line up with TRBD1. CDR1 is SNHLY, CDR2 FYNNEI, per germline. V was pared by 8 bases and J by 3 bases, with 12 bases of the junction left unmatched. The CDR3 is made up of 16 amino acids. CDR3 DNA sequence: TGTGCCAGCTCCAGTCCCGGGACAGGCTACAATCAGCCCCAGCATTTT. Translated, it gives CASSSPGTGYNQPQHF.

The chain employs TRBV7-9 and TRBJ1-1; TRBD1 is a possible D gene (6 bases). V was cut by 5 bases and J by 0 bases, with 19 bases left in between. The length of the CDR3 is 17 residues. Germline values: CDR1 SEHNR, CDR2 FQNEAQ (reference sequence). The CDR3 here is CASSPGRGNQMNTEAFF. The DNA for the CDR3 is TGTGCCAGCAGCCCCGGCAGGGGTAATCAGATGAACACTGAAGCTTTCTTT.

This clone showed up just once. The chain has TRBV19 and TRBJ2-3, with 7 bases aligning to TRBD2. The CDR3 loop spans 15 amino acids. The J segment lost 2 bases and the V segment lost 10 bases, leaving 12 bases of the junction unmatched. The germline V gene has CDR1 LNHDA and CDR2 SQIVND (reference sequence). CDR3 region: CATRGRADATDTQYF. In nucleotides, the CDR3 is TGTGCCACCCGAGGGAGGGCGGACGCCACAGATACGCAGTATTTT.

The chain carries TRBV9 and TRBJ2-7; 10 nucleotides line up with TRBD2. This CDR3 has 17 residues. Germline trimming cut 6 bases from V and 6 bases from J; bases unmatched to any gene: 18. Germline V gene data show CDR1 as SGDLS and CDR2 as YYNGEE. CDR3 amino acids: CASINRGRERGGLEQYF. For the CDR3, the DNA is TGTGCCAGCATCAATAGGGGTAGGGAGCGGGGGGGCCTCGAGCAGTACTTC.

This CDR3 is CASLAGPVNTEAFF. As DNA, the CDR3 is TGTGCCAGTCTCGCAGGCCCGGTTAACACTGAAGCTTTCTTT. The chain uses TRBV2 and TRBJ1-1; D is ambiguous. The CDR3 extends over 14 amino acids. Germline V gene data show CDR1 as SNHLY and CDR2 as FYNNEI. The V gene lost 9 bases and the J gene lost 2 bases, with 16 bases spanning the gap.

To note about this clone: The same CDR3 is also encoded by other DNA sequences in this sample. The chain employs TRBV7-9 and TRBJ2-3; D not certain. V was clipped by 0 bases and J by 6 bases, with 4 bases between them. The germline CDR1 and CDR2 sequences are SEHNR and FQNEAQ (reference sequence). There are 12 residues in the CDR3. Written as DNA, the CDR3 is TGTGCCAGCAGCTTAGCGAGGGATACGCAGTATTTT. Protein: CASSLARDTQYF. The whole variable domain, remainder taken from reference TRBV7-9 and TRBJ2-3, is DTGVSQNPRHKITKRGQNVTFRCDPISEHNRLYWYRQTLGQGPEFLTYFQNEAQLEKSRLLSDRFSAERPKGSFSTLEIQRTEQGDSAMYLCASSLARDTQYFGPGTRLTVL.

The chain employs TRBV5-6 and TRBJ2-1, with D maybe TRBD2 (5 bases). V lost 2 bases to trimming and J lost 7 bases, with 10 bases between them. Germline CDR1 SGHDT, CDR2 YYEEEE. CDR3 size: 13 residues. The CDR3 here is CASSLFGGNEQFF. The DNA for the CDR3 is TGTGCCAGCAGCTTATTTGGCGGGAATGAGCAGTTCTTC.

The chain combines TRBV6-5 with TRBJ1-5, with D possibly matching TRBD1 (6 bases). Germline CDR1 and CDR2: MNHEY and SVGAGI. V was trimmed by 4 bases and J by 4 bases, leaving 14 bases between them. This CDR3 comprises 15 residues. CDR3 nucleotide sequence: TGTGCCAGCAGTTGGTCAGGGGTATCAAATCAGCCCCAGCATTTT. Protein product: CASSWSGVSNQPQHF.

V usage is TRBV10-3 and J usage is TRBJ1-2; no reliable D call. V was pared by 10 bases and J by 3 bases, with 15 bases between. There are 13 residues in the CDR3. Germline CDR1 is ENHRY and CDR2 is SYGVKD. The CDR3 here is CATGKEEYYGYTF. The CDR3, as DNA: TGTGCCACGGGTAAGGAGGAATACTATGGCTACACCTTC.